The T cell receptor beta chain described here comes from a study of T cells in Graves' hyperthyroidism and ophthalmopathy. Turning to the study itself: Peripheral blood was collected at initial diagnosis, before any treatment. General study points: Expanded thyroid clonotypes (above 0.001) were mostly also found in blood.

This CDR3 is 12 amino acids long. V dropped 6 bases and J dropped 5 bases, with 11 bases sitting between them. The TCR beta CDR3 regions underwent amplification using RNA transcripts as the source. An initial round of RT-PCR targeting the TCR CDR3 relied on the HTBI primer set. From the multiplex PCR reads, TCRdb called clonotypes with MiXCR, one entry per CDR3 protein. The repertoire holds around 340,000 distinct CDR3 sequences, with about 15% as singletons. The hyperthyroidism was newly diagnosed and had lasted under 2 months; the patients were aged 18 to 65. Thyroid ultrasound and orbital computed tomography, with clinical symptoms and serum thyroxine and TRAb, informed diagnoses. Remarks on this clonotype: Its matching antigen is unknown.

The J gene is TRBJ2-7, the V gene TRBV12-3 or TRBV12-4; tentative D call: TRBD2 (7 bases). The sequence was obtained from a woman under 40 with Graves' hyperthyroidism that later progressed to Graves' ophthalmopathy. Sequenced: blood. CDR3 residues: CASSAGADEQYV. For the CDR3, the DNA is TGTGCCAGCAGCGCGGGGGCGGACGAGCAGTACGTC.